The 7 T cell receptor beta chains in this list originate from one sample, sequenced in a study of blood T cell repertoires in COVID-19. Using immunoSEQ multiplex PCR, the repertoire was profiled, and TCRdb retains in-frame clones only, with some absent. The sample lists hundreds of thousands of clones; about 89% were seen once. Material: peripheral blood. The receptor set was obtained from a woman aged 55-70 years with acute or convalescent COVID-19.

The CDR3 nucleotides are TGTGCCAGCAGTTCAGGGGAGACAGTGGGTGGCTACACCTTC. Its protein product is CASSSGETVGGYTF. The V gene is TRBV2, the J gene TRBJ1-2; weak D call: TRBD1 (6 bases). The CDR3 runs to 14 residues. Germline V gene data show CDR1 as SNHLY and CDR2 as FYNNEI. V was cut by 5 bases and J by 7 bases, with 17 bases left in between.

This clone was detected a few times. The chain couples TRBV2 to TRBJ1-3; TRBD1 agrees at 9 bases. J gave up 2 bases and V 4 bases, and 12 bases lay outside the gene matches. The CDR3 runs to 18 residues. Germline V gene data show CDR1 as SNHLY and CDR2 as FYNNEI. The CDR3 sequence is CASSGHRSQGAAGNTIYF. The CDR3, as DNA: TGTGCCAGCAGTGGCCACCGTTCACAGGGGGCGGCTGGAAACACCATATATTTT.

V usage is TRBV7-8 and J usage is TRBJ1-5, with D tentatively TRBD1 (5 bases). This CDR3 has 19 residues. Germline lookup yields CDR1 SGHVS and CDR2 FQNEAQ. V lost 0 bases to trimming and J lost 6 bases, with 24 bases between them. The CDR3 DNA is TGTGCCAGCAGCTTAGCGTCAGTCAGGGCAGCCACAAGGGCTCAGCCCCAGCATTTT. It is translated as CASSLASVRAATRAQPQHF. The full variable domain, with the rest looked up from reference TRBV7-8 and TRBJ1-5, is GAGVSQSPRYKVAKRGQDVALRCDPISGHVSLFWYQQALGQGPEFLTYFQNEAQLDKSGLPSDRFFAERPEGSVSTLKIQRTQQEDSAVYLCASSLASVRAATRAQPQHFGDGTRLSIL.

Here the CDR3 reads CAWSATGGNQPQHF. The DNA of the CDR3 is TGTGCCTGGAGTGCAACAGGGGGCAATCAGCCCCAGCATTTT. The chain uses TRBV30 and TRBJ1-5; 7 bases agree with TRBD1. Germline CDR1 reads GTSNPN; CDR2 reads SVGIG (reference sequence). The CDR3 sequence is 14 residues long. V lost 1 base, J lost 2 bases, and 2 bases stayed unmatched.

The rearrangement links TRBV11-2 to TRBJ2-7; TRBD1 matches at 8 bases. J gave up 5 bases and V 5 bases, and 2 bases lay outside the gene matches. The CDR3 runs 12 residues. Per the germline V gene, CDR1 is SGHAT and CDR2 is FQNNGV. The CDR3 protein is CASSPGGHEQYF. The CDR3 region has the DNA TGTGCCAGCAGCCCAGGGGGCCACGAGCAGTACTTC.

The chain employs TRBV27 and TRBJ2-3; no definite D call. The CDR3 spans 14 residues. Trimming stripped 0 bases from V and 4 bases from J, with 8 bases between. Germline values: CDR1 MNHEY, CDR2 SMNVEV (reference sequence). Written as DNA, the CDR3 is TGTGCCAGCAGTTTATCTATGTTCGCAGATACGCAGTATTTT. It translates to CASSLSMFADTQYF.

The rearrangement links TRBV15 to TRBJ1-1, with D unclear. V lost 1 base and J 5 bases, leaving 8 bases between the germline ends. In germline, CDR1 is LNHNV, CDR2 YYDKDF (reference sequence). The CDR3 spans 13 residues. In DNA form, the CDR3 reads TGTGCCACCAGCAGAGTGGGGAGGACTGAAGCTTTCTTT. Amino acid sequence: CATSRVGRTEAFF.